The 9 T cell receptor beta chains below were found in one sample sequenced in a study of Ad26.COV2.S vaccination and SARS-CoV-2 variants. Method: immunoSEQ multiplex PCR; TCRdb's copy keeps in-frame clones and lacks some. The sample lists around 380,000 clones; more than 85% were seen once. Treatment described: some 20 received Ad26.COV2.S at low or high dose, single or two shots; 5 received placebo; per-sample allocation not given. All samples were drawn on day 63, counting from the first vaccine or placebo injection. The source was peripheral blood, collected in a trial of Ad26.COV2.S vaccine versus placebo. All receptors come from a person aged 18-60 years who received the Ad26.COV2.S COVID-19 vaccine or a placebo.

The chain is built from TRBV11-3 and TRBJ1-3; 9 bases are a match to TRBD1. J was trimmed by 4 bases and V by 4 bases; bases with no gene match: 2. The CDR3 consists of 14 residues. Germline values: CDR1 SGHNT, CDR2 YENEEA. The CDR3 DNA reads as TGTGCCAGCAGCTCCGGGACAGGGGGAAACACCATATATTTT. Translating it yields CASSSGTGGNTIYF.

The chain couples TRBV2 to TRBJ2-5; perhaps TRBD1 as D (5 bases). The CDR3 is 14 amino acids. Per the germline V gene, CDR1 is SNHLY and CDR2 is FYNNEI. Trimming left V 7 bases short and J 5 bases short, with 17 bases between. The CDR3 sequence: CASINLGLGETQYF. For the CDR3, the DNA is TGTGCCAGCATCAACCTGGGGCTAGGGGAGACCCAGTACTTC.

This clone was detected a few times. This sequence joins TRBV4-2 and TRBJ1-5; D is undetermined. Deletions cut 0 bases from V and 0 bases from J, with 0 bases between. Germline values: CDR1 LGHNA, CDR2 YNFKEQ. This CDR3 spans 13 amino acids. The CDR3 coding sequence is TGTGCCAGCAGCCAAGATAGCAATCAGCCCCAGCATTTT. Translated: CASSQDSNQPQHF.

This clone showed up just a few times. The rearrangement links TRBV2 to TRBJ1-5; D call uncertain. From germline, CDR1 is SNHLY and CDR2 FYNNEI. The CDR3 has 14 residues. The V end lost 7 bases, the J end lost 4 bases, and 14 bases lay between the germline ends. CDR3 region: CASTPRGINQPQHF. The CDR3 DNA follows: TGTGCCAGCACCCCTCGCGGAATTAATCAGCCCCAGCATTTT. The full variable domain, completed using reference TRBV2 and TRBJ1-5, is EPEVTQTPSHQVTQMGQEVILRCVPISNHLYFYWYRQILGQKVEFLVSFYNNEISEKSEIFDDQFSVERPDGSNFTLKIRSTKLEDSAMYFCASTPRGINQPQHFGDGTRLSIL.

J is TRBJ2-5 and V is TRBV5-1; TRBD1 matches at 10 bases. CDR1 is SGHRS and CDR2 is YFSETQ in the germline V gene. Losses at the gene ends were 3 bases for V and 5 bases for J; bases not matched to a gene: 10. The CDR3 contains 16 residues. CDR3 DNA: TGCGCCAGCAGCTGGCTGGGACAGGGGAAGCGGGAGACCCAGTACTTC. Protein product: CASSWLGQGKRETQYF.

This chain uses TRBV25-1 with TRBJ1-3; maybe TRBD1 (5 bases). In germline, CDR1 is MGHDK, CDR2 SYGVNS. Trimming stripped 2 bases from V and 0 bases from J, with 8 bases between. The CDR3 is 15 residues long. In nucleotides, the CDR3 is TGTGCCAGCAGTGAACTAGGGGACTCTGGAAACACCATATATTTT. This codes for CASSELGDSGNTIYF.

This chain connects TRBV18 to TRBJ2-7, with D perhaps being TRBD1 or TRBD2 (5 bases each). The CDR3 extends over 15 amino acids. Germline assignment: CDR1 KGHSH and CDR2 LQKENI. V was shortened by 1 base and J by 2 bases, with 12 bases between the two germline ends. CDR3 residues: CASSPHSGTTYEQYF. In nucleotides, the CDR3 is TGTGCCAGCTCACCACATTCAGGGACCACCTACGAGCAGTACTTC.

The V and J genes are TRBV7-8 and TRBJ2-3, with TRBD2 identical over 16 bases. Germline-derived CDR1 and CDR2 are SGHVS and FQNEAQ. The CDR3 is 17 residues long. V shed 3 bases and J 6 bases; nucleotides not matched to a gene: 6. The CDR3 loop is CASSLAPGLAGGDTQYF. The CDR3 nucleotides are TGTGCCAGCAGCTTGGCCCCGGGACTAGCGGGGGGGGATACGCAGTATTTT.

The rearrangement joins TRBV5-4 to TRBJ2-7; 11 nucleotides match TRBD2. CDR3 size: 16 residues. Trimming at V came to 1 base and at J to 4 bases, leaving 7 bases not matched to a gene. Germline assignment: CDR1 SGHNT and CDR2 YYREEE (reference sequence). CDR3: CASSLSSSGGFYEQYF. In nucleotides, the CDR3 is TGTGCCAGCAGCTTGTCCTCTAGCGGGGGGTTTTACGAGCAGTACTTC.